This paragraph reports one T cell receptor beta chain. Trimming pared 2 bases from V and 0 bases from J, leaving 12 bases between. Germline CDR1 and CDR2: SEHNR and FQNEAQ (reference sequence). The CDR3 consists of 16 residues. This sample is part of a study of blood T cell repertoires in COVID-19. The table came from immunoSEQ multiplex PCR; TCRdb's copy has only in-frame clones and leaves some out. This table holds some 390,000 clones, 70% to 90% found once. This clonotype was sampled from a human donor in a cohort sampled during active COVID-19. Input material: peripheral blood. The gene calls are TRBV7-9 and TRBJ2-3, with D tentatively TRBD2 (7 bases). In DNA, the CDR3 is TGTGCCAGCAGCTTATCGCGGGGGCAAAGCACAGATACGCAGTATTTT. This sequence encodes CASSLSRGQSTDTQYF.